This TCR beta chain originates from a study of T cell clones after liver transplantation. Study summary: Patients counted as tolerant after at least one year off all immunosuppression, enzymes not exceeding twice normal. Timepoints were pre-transplant, pre-withdrawal, and after withdrawal was completed or failed.

Data came from immunoSEQ multiplex PCR; TCRdb stores just in-frame clones and leaves some out. The sample holds about 53,000 clones, roughly 83% seen once. Thawed unstimulated PBMCs were FACS-sorted by CD3, CD4 and CD8 into two populations. The germline V gene has CDR1 MDHEN and CDR2 SYDVKM. Trimming shortened V by 4 bases and J by 4 bases, and 8 bases separated the two germline ends. This CDR3 comprises 14 residues. Sequenced material: CD4+ T cells from blood, taken before liver transplant. The chain combines TRBV28 with TRBJ2-6, with D perhaps TRBD2 (6 bases). The sequence derives from a human donor who received a liver transplant. In DNA, the CDR3 is TGTGCCAGCAGTTGGGCGGGGGGGGCCAACGTCCTGACTTTC. Translating it yields CASSWAGGANVLTF.